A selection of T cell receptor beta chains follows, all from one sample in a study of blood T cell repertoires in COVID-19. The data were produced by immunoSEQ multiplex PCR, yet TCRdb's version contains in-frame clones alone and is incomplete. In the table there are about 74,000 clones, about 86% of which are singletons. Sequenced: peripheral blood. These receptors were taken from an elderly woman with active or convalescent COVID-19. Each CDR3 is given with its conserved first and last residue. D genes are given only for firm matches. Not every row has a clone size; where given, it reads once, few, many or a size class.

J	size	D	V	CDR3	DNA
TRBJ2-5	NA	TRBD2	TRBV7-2	CASSFGLAGAETQYF	TGTGCCAGCAGCTTCGGACTAGCGGGGGCGGAGACCCAGTACTTC
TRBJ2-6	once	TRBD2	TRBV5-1	CASSLLAGESGANVLTF	TGCGCCAGCAGCTTGCTAGCGGGAGAGTCGGGGGCCAACGTCCTGACTTTC
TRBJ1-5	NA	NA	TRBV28	CASSSHFDRFSNQPQHF	TGTGCCAGCAGTTCTCACTTCGACAGGTTTAGCAATCAGCCCCAGCATTTT
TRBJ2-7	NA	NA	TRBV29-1	CSVGGIEFYEQYF	TGCAGCGTTGGAGGTATTGAGTTCTACGAGCAGTACTTC
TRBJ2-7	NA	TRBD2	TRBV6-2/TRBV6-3	CASSYSQRGAIDEQYF	TGTGCCAGCAGTTACTCTCAGCGGGGGGCCATCGACGAGCAGTACTTC
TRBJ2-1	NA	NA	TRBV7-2	CASSLTRTYHNEQFF	TGTGCCAGCAGCCTAACTAGGACTTACCACAATGAGCAGTTCTTC
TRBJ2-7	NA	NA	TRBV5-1	CASSLSRESHEQYF	TGCGCCAGCAGCTTGTCCCGGGAGAGCCACGAGCAGTACTTC
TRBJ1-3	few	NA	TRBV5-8	CASSWAGASGNTIYF	TGTGCCAGCAGCTGGGCGGGCGCCTCTGGAAACACCATATATTTT
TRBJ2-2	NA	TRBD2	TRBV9	CASSWLAGGFTGELFF	TGTGCCAGCAGCTGGCTAGCGGGAGGATTCACCGGGGAGCTGTTTTTT
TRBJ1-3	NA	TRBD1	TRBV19	CASRQGGTGNTIYF	TGTGCCAGTCGTCAGGGGGGTACTGGAAACACCATATATTTT
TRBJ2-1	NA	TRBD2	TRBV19	CASSLIAGGGYNEQFF	TGTGCCAGTAGTCTAATAGCGGGAGGGGGCTACAATGAGCAGTTCTTC
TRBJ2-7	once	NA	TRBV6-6	CASSLGTYEQYF	TGTGCCAGCAGTCTCGGGACCTACGAGCAGTACTTC
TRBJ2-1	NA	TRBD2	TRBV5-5	CASRTSVNNEQFF	TGTGCCAGCCGGACTAGCGTTAACAATGAGCAGTTCTTC
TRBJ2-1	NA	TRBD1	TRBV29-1	CSVEIYGTVGYNEQFF	TGCAGCGTTGAAATTTACGGGACAGTCGGCTACAATGAGCAGTTCTTC
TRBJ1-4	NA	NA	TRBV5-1	CASSLTASNEKLFF	TGCGCCAGCAGCTTGACAGCCTCTAATGAAAAACTGTTTTTT
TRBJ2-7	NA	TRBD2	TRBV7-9	CASIDERGLSYEQYF	TGTGCCAGCATCGACGAGCGGGGGTTGTCCTACGAGCAGTACTTC
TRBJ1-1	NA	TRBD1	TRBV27	CASSLSTGGTVGVAFF	TGTGCCAGCAGTTTATCCACAGGGGGCACGGTTGGTGTAGCTTTCTTT
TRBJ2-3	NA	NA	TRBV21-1	CASRKGGGGSDTQYF	TGTGCCAGCAGGAAAGGCGGTGGTGGTTCAGATACGCAGTATTTT
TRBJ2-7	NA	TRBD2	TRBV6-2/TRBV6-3	CASSYRPAGELKEKHEQYF	TGTGCCAGCAGTTACCGTCCAGCGGGAGAGTTAAAGGAAAAGCACGAGCAGTACTTC
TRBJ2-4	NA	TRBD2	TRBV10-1	CASSESAVSGLAKNIQYF	TGCGCCAGCAGTGAGTCAGCGGTTAGCGGGTTAGCCAAAAACATTCAGTACTTC
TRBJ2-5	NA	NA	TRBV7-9	CASSLVDYQETQYF	TGTGCCAGCAGCTTAGTTGACTACCAAGAGACCCAGTACTTC
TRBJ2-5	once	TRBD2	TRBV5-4	CASSLGLAGGNRETQYF	TGTGCCAGCAGCCTGGGACTAGCGGGGGGGAATAGGGAGACCCAGTACTTC
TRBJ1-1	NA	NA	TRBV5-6	CASSFYGFGNTEAFF	TGTGCCAGCAGCTTCTACGGGTTCGGGAACACTGAAGCTTTCTTT
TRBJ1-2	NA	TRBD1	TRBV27	CASSWDRGLGYTF	TGTGCCAGCAGTTGGGACAGGGGGCTTGGCTACACCTTC
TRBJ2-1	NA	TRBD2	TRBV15	CATSRDLPGSGGADEQFF	TGTGCCACCAGCAGAGATCTCCCCGGGAGCGGGGGTGCCGATGAGCAGTTCTTC
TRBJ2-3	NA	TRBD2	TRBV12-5	CASGLAGAADTQYF	TGTGCTAGTGGTTTAGCGGGGGCGGCAGATACGCAGTATTTT
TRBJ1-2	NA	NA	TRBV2	CASNRREGYGGYTF	TGTGCCAGCAACCGTCGGGAAGGGTACGGTGGCTACACCTTC
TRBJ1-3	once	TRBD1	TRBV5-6	CASSLGLGQGSSGNTIYF	TGTGCCAGCAGCTTGGGGTTGGGACAGGGGAGCTCTGGAAACACCATATATTTT
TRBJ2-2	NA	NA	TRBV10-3	CAIHGQHTGELFF	TGTGCCATCCACGGACAGCACACCGGGGAGCTGTTTTTT
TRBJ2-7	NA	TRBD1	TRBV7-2	CASSARDSSYEQYF	TGTGCCAGCAGCGCCCGGGACAGTTCCTACGAGCAGTACTTC
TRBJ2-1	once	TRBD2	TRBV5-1	CASSPTSVYNEQFF	TGCGCCAGCAGCCCCACTAGCGTCTACAATGAGCAGTTCTTC
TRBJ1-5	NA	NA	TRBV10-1	CASRTGFRYYSNQPQHF	TGCGCCAGCAGAACAGGGTTCCGCTATTATAGCAATCAGCCCCAGCATTTT
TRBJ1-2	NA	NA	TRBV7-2	CASSLVADSNYGYTF	TGTGCCAGCAGCTTAGTAGCCGACTCTAACTATGGCTACACCTTC
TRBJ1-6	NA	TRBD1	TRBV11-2	CASSHTGTDSPLHF	TGTGCCAGCAGCCACACCGGGACAGATTCACCCCTCCACTTT
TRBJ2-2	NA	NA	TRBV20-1	CSASITSTGELFF	TGCAGTGCTAGTATAACTAGCACCGGGGAGCTGTTTTTT
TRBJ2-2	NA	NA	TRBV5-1	CASSLDRAGALSVGELFF	TGCGCCAGCAGCTTGGATCGGGCGGGGGCGCTTTCTGTCGGGGAGCTGTTTTTT
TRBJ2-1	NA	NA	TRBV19	CASSMGGQTYNEQFF	TGTGCCAGTAGTATGGGGGGACAGACATACAATGAGCAGTTCTTC
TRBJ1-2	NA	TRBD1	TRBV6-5	CASRSSRGINYGYTF	TGTGCCAGCAGATCATCCAGGGGGATTAACTATGGCTACACCTTC
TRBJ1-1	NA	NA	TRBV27	CASSLRRLRLTEAFF	TGTGCCAGCAGTTTAAGGAGACTCCGGCTTACTGAAGCTTTCTTT
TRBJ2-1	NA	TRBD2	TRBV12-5	CASGLDRLAGDLRAYNEQFF	TGTGCTAGTGGTTTGGACCGACTAGCGGGGGACCTCAGGGCCTACAATGAGCAGTTCTTC
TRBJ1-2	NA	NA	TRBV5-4	CASSLDPAGGYTF	TGTGCCAGCAGCCTGGACCCGGCAGGTGGCTACACCTTC
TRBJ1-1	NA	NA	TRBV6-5	CASSYRGRPGSGAFF	TGTGCCAGCAGTTACCGGGGTCGCCCTGGGTCCGGAGCTTTCTTT
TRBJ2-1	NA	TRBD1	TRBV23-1	CASSRLSGTGDWTEQFF	TGCGCCAGCAGTCGCCTATCAGGGACAGGGGACTGGACTGAGCAGTTCTTC
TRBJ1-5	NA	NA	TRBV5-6	CASSLRLGNQPQHF	TGTGCCAGCAGCTTACGACTGGGCAATCAGCCCCAGCATTTT
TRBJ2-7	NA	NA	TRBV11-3	CASSIPGSNEQYF	TGTGCCAGCAGCATTCCGGGGAGTAACGAGCAGTACTTC
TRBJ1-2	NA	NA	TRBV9	CASSVRTTGYYGYTF	TGTGCCAGCAGCGTACGGACCACAGGCTACTATGGCTACACCTTC
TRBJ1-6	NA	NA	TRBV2	CASRREGSSYNSPLHF	TGTGCCAGCAGAAGGGAAGGGAGCTCCTATAATTCACCCCTCCACTTT
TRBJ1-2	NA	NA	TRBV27	CASSPKGANYGYTF	TGTGCCAGCAGTCCCAAGGGAGCTAACTATGGCTACACCTTC
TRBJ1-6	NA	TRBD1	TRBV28	CASSSWGGTGIRPLHF	TGTGCCAGCAGTTCCTGGGGAGGGACAGGGATAAGACCCCTCCACTTT
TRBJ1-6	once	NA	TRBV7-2	CASSTPSLPLHF	TGTGCCAGCAGCACTCCATCCTTACCCCTCCACTTT
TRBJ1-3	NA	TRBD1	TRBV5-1	CASSFGTGISGNTIYF	TGCGCCAGCAGCTTCGGGACAGGGATATCTGGAAACACCATATATTTT
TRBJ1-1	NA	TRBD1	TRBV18	CASSNRQGRNTEAFF	TGTGCCAGCTCAAATCGACAGGGTCGGAACACTGAAGCTTTCTTT
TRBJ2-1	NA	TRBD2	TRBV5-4	CASSATSGTVVEQFF	TGTGCCAGCAGCGCAACTAGCGGGACGGTTGTTGAGCAGTTCTTC